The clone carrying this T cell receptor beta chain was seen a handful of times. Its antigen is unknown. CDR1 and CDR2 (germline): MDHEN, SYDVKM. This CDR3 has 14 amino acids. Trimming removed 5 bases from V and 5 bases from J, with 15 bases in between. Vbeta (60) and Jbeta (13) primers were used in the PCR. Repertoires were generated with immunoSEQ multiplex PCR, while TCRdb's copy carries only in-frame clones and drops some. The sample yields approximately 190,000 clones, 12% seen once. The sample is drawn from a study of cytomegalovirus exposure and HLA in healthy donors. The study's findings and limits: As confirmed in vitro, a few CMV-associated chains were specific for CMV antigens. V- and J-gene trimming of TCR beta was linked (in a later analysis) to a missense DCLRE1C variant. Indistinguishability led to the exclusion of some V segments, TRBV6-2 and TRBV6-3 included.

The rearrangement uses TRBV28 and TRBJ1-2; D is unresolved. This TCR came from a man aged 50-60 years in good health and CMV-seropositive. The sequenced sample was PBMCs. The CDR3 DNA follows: TGTGCCAGCAGTCACGGATCGGGATTATATGGCTACACCTTC. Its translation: CASSHGSGLYGYTF.